Below, 16 T cell receptor beta chains from the same sample are listed, as sequenced in a study of T cells in Graves' hyperthyroidism and ophthalmopathy. RNA transcripts gave rise to amplified TCR beta CDR3 regions. Using the HTBI primer set, a first-round RT-PCR was run on the TCR CDR3. TCRdb passed the multiplex PCR reads through MiXCR, listing each CDR3 protein once. Of about 640,000 distinct CDR3 sequences listed, roughly 15% are singletons. Input material: blood. These receptors came from a woman aged 45-65 years with Graves' ophthalmopathy.

This clonotype occurred a few times. The chain is built from TRBV7-9 and TRBJ2-7; 11 bases are a match to TRBD2. CDR3 length: 18 residues. Losses at the gene ends were 5 bases for V and 1 base for J; bases not matched to a gene: 13. The germline CDR1 and CDR2 sequences are SEHNR and FQNEAQ (reference sequence). In nucleotides, the CDR3 is TGTGCCAGCAGCCGAAGGTCCCTACTAGCGGGAGTTTCCTACGAGCAGTACTTC. It translates to CASSRRSLLAGVSYEQYF.

This clonotype appeared many times. This chain uses TRBV7-9 with TRBJ2-7; D could derive from TRBD1 or TRBD2 (5 bases each). Trimming cost V 5 bases and J 2 bases, with 13 bases left between them. Germline V gives CDR1 SEHNR, CDR2 FQNEAQ (reference sequence). The CDR3 loop spans 14 amino acids. The CDR3 sequence: CASSPPGPTYEQYF. The DNA of the CDR3 is TGTGCCAGCAGCCCCCCGGGACCCACCTACGAGCAGTACTTC. The full variable domain, its missing parts supplied by reference TRBV7-9 and TRBJ2-7, is DTGVSQNPRHKITKRGQNVTFRCDPISEHNRLYWYRQTLGQGPEFLTYFQNEAQLEKSRLLSDRFSAERPKGSFSTLEIQRTEQGDSAMYLCASSPPGPTYEQYFGPGTRLTVT.

This clonotype occurred many times. This chain links TRBV28 with TRBJ2-5; the D gene could be TRBD1 or TRBD2 (6 bases each). Looked up from germline, CDR1 is MDHEN and CDR2 is SYDVKM. Trimming shortened V by 3 bases and J by 5 bases, and 16 bases separated the two germline ends. CDR3 size: 15 residues. The DNA for the CDR3 is TGTGCCAGCAGTTTCGCCGGGGGCCTACTCGAGACCCAGTACTTC. This codes for CASSFAGGLLETQYF.

This clonotype was observed many times. The genes are TRBV5-1 and TRBJ2-7; 7 nucleotides align to TRBD1. There are 14 residues in the CDR3. CDR1 is SGHRS, CDR2 YFSETQ, per germline. The trim removed 0 bases at V and 4 bases at J, leaving 4 bases unmatched. The CDR3 loop is CASSLGDSGYEQYF. The DNA of the CDR3 is TGCGCCAGCAGCTTGGGGGACAGTGGGTACGAGCAGTACTTC. Supplemented by reference TRBV5-1 and TRBJ2-7, the full variable domain reads KAGVTQTPRYLIKTRGQQVTLSCSPISGHRSVSWYQQTPGQGLQFLFEYFSETQRNKGNFPGRFSGRQFSNSRSEMNVSTLELGDSALYLCASSLGDSGYEQYFGPGTRLTVT.

The table lists this clonotype with a few counts. The chain is built from TRBV20-1 and TRBJ1-5; weak D call: TRBD1 (5 bases). V lost 0 bases and J 6 bases, leaving 15 bases between the germline ends. Germline loops: CDR1 DFQATT, CDR2 SNEGSKA (reference sequence). The CDR3 spans 15 residues. In DNA, the CDR3 is TGCAGTGCTAGAGATGGGCCAGGGTATGCTCAGCCCCAGCATTTT. Its protein product is CSARDGPGYAQPQHF.

This clonotype showed up many times. This sequence joins TRBV18 and TRBJ2-1; D may correspond to TRBD1 or TRBD2 (5 bases each). CDR1 is KGHSH, CDR2 LQKENI, per germline. This CDR3 has 15 residues. Deletions cut 3 bases from V and 3 bases from J, with 12 bases between. The CDR3 DNA is TGTGCCAGCTCACCCATCGGGACGGTCTACAATGAGCAGTTCTTC. Its translation: CASSPIGTVYNEQFF.

The sample holds a few counts of this clonotype. V is TRBV9 and J is TRBJ1-4; TRBD1 agrees at 9 bases. Germline CDR1 is SGDLS and CDR2 is YYNGEE. CDR3 length: 14 amino acids. J lost 5 bases, V lost 3 bases, and 2 bases had no gene match. This CDR3 is CASSGGQGNEKLFF. As DNA, the CDR3 is TGTGCCAGCAGCGGAGGACAGGGGAATGAAAAACTGTTTTTT.

V and J are TRBV11-2 and TRBJ2-7; weak D call: TRBD1 (5 bases). Germline lookup yields CDR1 SGHAT and CDR2 FQNNGV. CDR3 length equals 13 residues. Trimming pared 3 bases from V and 5 bases from J, leaving 11 bases between. CDR3 region: CASSLRQMDEQYF. The CDR3, as DNA: TGTGCCAGCAGCTTGAGACAGATGGACGAGCAGTACTTC.

This clonotype was seen only a few times. This sequence joins TRBV29-1 and TRBJ1-3; a weak D match, TRBD1 (5 bases). Germline assignment: CDR1 SQVTM and CDR2 ANQGSEA. The V gene lost 7 bases and the J gene lost 1 base, with 8 bases spanning the gap. This CDR3 spans 12 amino acids. The CDR3 sequence is CSGRTSGNTIYF. The CDR3 DNA follows: TGCAGCGGACGGACATCTGGAAACACCATATATTTT.

J is TRBJ2-7 and V is TRBV7-6; 9 bases are shared with TRBD1. The germline CDR1 and CDR2 sequences are SGHVS and FNYEAQ. Unmatched junction bases numbered 8, after V lost 2 bases and J lost 3 bases. The CDR3 loop spans 16 amino acids. The CDR3 reads CASSLLGQGLHYEQYF. The CDR3 DNA sequence: TGTGCCAGCAGCTTACTCGGACAGGGGCTTCACTACGAGCAGTACTTC.

This clonotype has more than one count but fewer than ten. The CDR3 nucleotides are TGTGCCACCAGTGACCAACGGGACTCCTGGGGTAATGAGCAGTTCTTC. Translation gives CATSDQRDSWGNEQFF. This chain links TRBV24-1 with TRBJ2-1; possible D gene TRBD2, 6 bases. The germline V and J ends were trimmed by 4 bases and 7 bases, with 19 bases remaining between them. The CDR3 consists of 16 residues. CDR1 and CDR2 (germline): KGHDR, SFDVKD.

This clonotype was recorded once. The rearrangement joins TRBV9 to TRBJ2-3, with 10 bases aligning to TRBD2. J lost 2 bases, V lost 6 bases, and 18 bases had no gene match. Germline CDR1 and CDR2: SGDLS and YYNGEE. CDR3 length: 19 residues. The CDR3 bases are TGTGCCAGCACCCCCTACCCCCTGGCTAGCGGGAGAGACACAGATACGCAGTATTTT. It is translated as CASTPYPLASGRDTDTQYF.

This clonotype was seen repeatedly, ten times or more. This chain uses TRBV6-2 or TRBV6-3 with TRBJ2-1; 8 bases align to TRBD2. Germline V gene sequence: CDR1 MNHEY, CDR2 SVGEGT. Unmatched junction bases numbered 10, after V lost 6 bases and J lost 9 bases. This CDR3 is built from 14 residues. The CDR3 reads CASSPISSGTEQFF. The CDR3 DNA reads TGTGCCAGCAGCCCCATTAGTAGCGGGACTGAGCAGTTCTTC.

This clonotype has ten or more counts. The CDR3 here is CASSLTSSTYNEQFF. As DNA, the CDR3 is TGTGCCAGCTCACTGACTAGTAGTACCTACAATGAGCAGTTCTTC. The J gene is TRBJ2-1, the V gene TRBV18; TRBD2 is a possible D gene (6 bases). Trimming took 4 bases from V and 2 from J, leaving 12 bases between them. The CDR3 is made up of 15 amino acids. Germline CDR1 and CDR2: KGHSH and LQKENI. Drawing the rest from reference TRBV18 and TRBJ2-1, the complete variable domain is NAGVMQNPRHLVRRRGQEARLRCSPMKGHSHVYWYRQLPEEGLKFMVYLQKENIIDESGMPKERFSAEFPKEGPSILRIQQVVRGDSAAYFCASSLTSSTYNEQFFGPGTRLTVL.

In this sample, this clonotype turned up many times. The chain joins TRBV27 to TRBJ2-7; 10 bases match TRBD1. Germline-derived CDR1 and CDR2 are MNHEY and SMNVEV (reference sequence). Trimming took 6 bases from V and 5 from J; bases not matched to a gene: 7. The CDR3 is made up of 14 amino acids. CDR3 in amino acids: CASRPGQGFHEQYF. The CDR3 nucleotides read TGTGCCAGCAGGCCGGGACAGGGGTTTCACGAGCAGTACTTC.

This clonotype has at least ten counts. The V call is TRBV29-1, the J call TRBJ2-1; TRBD1 agrees at 9 bases. Unmatched junction bases numbered 9, after V lost 7 bases and J lost 5 bases. The CDR3 extends over 14 amino acids. Germline V CDR1 and CDR2: SQVTM, ANQGSEA. CDR3 in amino acids: CSARDRGTHNEQFF. The CDR3 DNA reads TGCAGCGCACGAGACAGGGGGACCCACAATGAGCAGTTCTTC.